Following are 27 T cell receptor beta chains from one sample sequenced in a study of T cell responses to AZD1222 COVID-19 vaccine. Using immunoSEQ multiplex PCR, the repertoire was profiled, and TCRdb retains in-frame clones only, with some absent. The sample has 120,000 or so clones, approximately 82% seen once. The sequencing used peripheral blood, collected 28 days after the second AZD1222 dose. The receptor source for this set is an adult who received the AZD1222 COVID-19 vaccine.

The genes are TRBV7-9 and TRBJ1-1, with 7 nucleotides matching TRBD1. V lost 6 bases and J lost 1; bases outside the gene matches: 5. CDR1 is SEHNR, CDR2 FQNEAQ, per germline (reference sequence). This CDR3 comprises 14 residues. CDR3 region: CASSQTGRNTEAFF. In nucleotides, the CDR3 is TGTGCCAGCAGTCAGACAGGGAGGAACACTGAAGCTTTCTTT.

This chain connects TRBV7-2 to TRBJ2-7, with D hard to call. CDR1 SGHTA and CDR2 FQGNSA come from the germline V gene. CDR3 length equals 14 residues. Trimming took off 2 bases at V and 0 bases at J, with 8 bases between the two ends. CDR3 sequence reads: CASSLSGISYEQYF. The CDR3 nucleotides are TGTGCCAGCAGCTTATCTGGCATCTCCTACGAGCAGTACTTC.

The chain carries TRBV15 and TRBJ1-4; 9 positions match TRBD1. V lost 5 bases and J lost 2; bases outside the gene matches: 9. This CDR3 spans 17 amino acids. From germline, CDR1 is LNHNV and CDR2 YYDKDF (reference sequence). In DNA, the CDR3 is TGTGCCACCAGCCTCTTTGTAGGGACAGGGACTAATGAAAAACTGTTTTTT. The encoded protein is CATSLFVGTGTNEKLFF.

The chain carries TRBV6-5 and TRBJ2-3, with D perhaps given as TRBD1 or TRBD2 (5 bases each). Germline V lookup: CDR1 MNHEY, CDR2 SVGAGI. V shed 2 bases and J shed 6 bases, with 12 bases lying between them. This CDR3 comprises 14 residues. CDR3 bases: TGTGCCAGCAGTTACCGAGGGGAAGGGGATACGCAGTATTTT. Its protein product is CASSYRGEGDTQYF.

The chain couples TRBV19 to TRBJ2-2; 10 nucleotides line up with TRBD2. J lost 3 bases, V lost 2 bases, and 18 bases had no gene match. The CDR3 sequence is 21 residues long. The germline CDR1 and CDR2 sequences are LNHDA and SQIVND (reference sequence). The CDR3 loop is CASSIRRSGGARRYDTGELFF. Written as DNA, the CDR3 is TGTGCCAGTAGTATAAGGAGGAGCGGGGGGGCGAGACGATATGACACCGGGGAGCTGTTTTTT.

By sample fraction, this clone is medium-sized (0.01 to 0.1%). The V gene is TRBV6-5, the J gene TRBJ2-3; 13 bases align to TRBD2. This CDR3 comprises 15 residues. The J segment lost 5 bases and the V segment lost 6 bases, leaving 5 bases of the junction unmatched. Germline V gene lookup returns CDR1 MNHEY and CDR2 SVGAGI. CDR3 sequence reads: CASRRLAGGLDTQYF. The CDR3 region has the DNA TGTGCCAGCAGGAGACTAGCGGGGGGTTTAGATACGCAGTATTTT.

This sequence joins TRBV7-2 and TRBJ2-2; 11 bases map to TRBD1. With V trimmed by 4 bases and J by 6 bases, 4 bases remained unmatched. CDR1 is SGHTA, CDR2 FQGNSA, per germline. The CDR3 is made up of 15 amino acids. The chain's CDR3 is CASSSGTGGSGELFF. Here the CDR3 DNA reads TGTGCCAGCAGCTCCGGGACAGGGGGTTCCGGGGAGCTGTTTTTT. Combining the CDR3 with reference TRBV7-2 and TRBJ2-2 gives the whole variable domain GAGVSQSPSNKVTEKGKDVELRCDPISGHTALYWYRQSLGQGLEFLIYFQGNSAPDKSGLPSDRFSAERTGGSVSTLTIQRTQQEDSAVYLCASSSGTGGSGELFFGEGSRLTVL.

For this clone: Germline is not matched at one junction end, which may reflect a read error. The CDR3 DNA sequence: TGTGCCACCAGCTCGAGGACAGGGGACCGGCACTTC. It specifies CATSSRTGDRHF. The V and J genes are TRBV15 and TRBJ2-7; 9 bases fit TRBD1. This CDR3 has 12 amino acids. Germline V gene lookup returns CDR1 LNHNV and CDR2 YYDKDF (reference sequence).

There are many counts of this clone. The chain couples TRBV5-8 to TRBJ1-6, with D possibly matching TRBD1 (5 bases). This CDR3 region has 14 residues. The ends were cut back, 4 bases at V and 9 bases at J, with 14 bases in the middle. Germline values: CDR1 SGHTS, CDR2 YDEGEE. CDR3 region: CASSRDGALSPLHF. As DNA, the CDR3 is TGTGCCAGCAGCCGGGACGGGGCCCTTTCACCCCTCCACTTT.

The chain's CDR3 is CASSFPGNTIYF. The CDR3 DNA reads as TGTGCCAGCAGTTTCCCTGGAAACACCATATATTTT. The V call is TRBV12-3 or TRBV12-4, the J call TRBJ1-3; D is undetermined. Trimming left V 3 bases short and J 2 bases short, with 2 bases between. The CDR3 length is 12 residues.

The rearrangement uses TRBV10-2 and TRBJ2-2; D is undetermined. The germline V gene has CDR1 WSHSY and CDR2 SAAADI. CDR3 length equals 13 residues. The V gene lost 5 bases and the J gene lost 0 bases, with 4 bases spanning the gap. The CDR3, as DNA: TGCGCCAGCAGTCGGGCGAACACCGGGGAGCTGTTTTTT. Protein: CASSRANTGELFF.

The chain couples TRBV7-2 to TRBJ1-1, with 9 bases that match TRBD1. Germline assignment: CDR1 SGHTA and CDR2 FQGNSA. V lost 5 bases to trimming and J lost 6 bases; unmatched junction nucleotides: 13. The CDR3 is made up of 16 amino acids. The CDR3 spells CASSLGTGRGLSEAFF. The CDR3 nucleotides are TGTGCCAGCAGCCTCGGGACAGGGCGGGGGTTGTCTGAAGCTTTCTTT.

The V gene is TRBV3-1 (or the pseudogene TRBV3-2), the J gene TRBJ1-2; D not resolved. V gave up 1 base and J gave up 7 bases, with 7 bases separating them. The CDR3 runs to 12 residues. The germline V gene has CDR1 LGHDT and CDR2 YNNKEL (reference sequence). The CDR3 nucleotides read TGTGCCAGCAGCCAAGGGGCCCCTGGCTACACCTTC. Its translation: CASSQGAPGYTF.

The CDR3 sequence: CSASSGENTGELFF. CDR3 nucleotide sequence: TGCAGTGCTAGTAGCGGGGAGAACACCGGGGAGCTGTTTTTT. This chain connects TRBV20-1 to TRBJ2-2; 8 nucleotides agree with TRBD2. The CDR3 is 14 residues long. Germline V gene sequence: CDR1 DFQATT, CDR2 SNEGSKA (reference sequence). V lost 3 bases, J lost 1 base, and 1 base stayed unmatched.

This chain joins TRBV5-1 and TRBJ1-4, with D hard to call. Trimming stripped 5 bases from V and 0 bases from J, with 17 bases between. The CDR3 runs to 17 residues. Per germline, CDR1 SGHRS and CDR2 YFSETQ. CDR3 nucleotide sequence: TGCGCCAGCAGACCTAGGGCCAGGAGTACAACTAATGAAAAACTGTTTTTT. It specifies CASRPRARSTTNEKLFF.

A few counts support this clone. This chain connects TRBV18 to TRBJ1-5; no clear D gene. V was cut by 5 bases and J by 2 bases, with 10 bases left in between. CDR3 length equals 14 residues. Per the germline V gene, CDR1 is KGHSH and CDR2 is LQKENI. This chain's CDR3 is CASSSNVGNQPQHF. CDR3 coding DNA: TGTGCCAGCTCAAGTAATGTGGGCAATCAGCCCCAGCATTTT.

The chain links TRBV19 to TRBJ2-7; 11 nucleotides agree with TRBD1. The V gene end was trimmed by 8 bases and the J gene end by 1 base; junction bases not matched to a gene: 4. Germline V gene sequence: CDR1 LNHDA, CDR2 SQIVND (reference sequence). The CDR3 spans 14 residues. CDR3 DNA sequence: TGTGCCAGTTCAGGACAGGGGGCATCCTACGAGCAGTACTTC. Translated, it gives CASSGQGASYEQYF.

The chain uses TRBV6-2 or TRBV6-3 and TRBJ1-5; maybe TRBD1 (5 bases). The germline V gene has CDR1 MNHEY and CDR2 SVGEGT. The V end was cut by 2 bases, the J end by 1 base, with 15 bases between. The CDR3 is 17 residues long. The CDR3, as DNA: TGTGCCAGCAGTTACCATGGGCGGGGCCCAAGCAATCAGCCCCAGCATTTT. This gives the protein CASSYHGRGPSNQPQHF.

This sequence joins TRBV19 and TRBJ1-2; the D gene is possibly TRBD1 (5 bases). The V end lost 5 bases, the J end lost 5 bases, and 15 bases lay between the germline ends. This CDR3 has 14 amino acids. Germline CDR1 and CDR2: LNHDA and SQIVND (reference sequence). CDR3 sequence reads: CASSVGALPYGYTF. In DNA, the CDR3 is TGTGCCAGTAGTGTAGGGGCACTCCCTTATGGCTACACCTTC.

The J gene is TRBJ2-6, the V gene TRBV7-8; D might be TRBD1 (5 bases). Germline CDR1 reads SGHVS; CDR2 reads FQNEAQ. V was trimmed by 5 bases and J by 2 bases, leaving 13 bases between them. The CDR3 is made up of 16 amino acids. Here the CDR3 DNA reads TGTGCCAGCAGCCCTCAAAGGGGTGCTGGGGCCAACGTCCTGACTTTC. Translating it yields CASSPQRGAGANVLTF.

This clone was recorded a few times. The J gene is TRBJ2-5, the V gene TRBV2; D not resolved. The CDR3 is 14 residues long. Deletions cut 2 bases from V and 1 base from J, with 8 bases between. Germline lookup yields CDR1 SNHLY and CDR2 FYNNEI. The CDR3 protein is CASSERSVQETQYF. The CDR3, as DNA: TGTGCCAGCAGTGAAAGGTCGGTCCAAGAGACCCAGTACTTC.

The chain recombines TRBV10-3 with TRBJ1-2, with D uncertain. The V end was cut by 0 bases, the J end by 9 bases, with 8 bases between. The CDR3 covers 12 residues. CDR1 and CDR2 from the germline V gene are ENHRY and SYGVKD. CDR3 residues: CAISESGNSYTF. For the CDR3, the DNA is TGTGCCATCAGTGAGTCAGGGAATAGCTACACCTTC.

The chain carries TRBV30 and TRBJ1-5; TRBD1 is a possible D gene (5 bases). Germline CDR1 GTSNPN, CDR2 SVGIG (reference sequence). Trimming pared 4 bases from V and 5 bases from J, leaving 15 bases between. The CDR3 covers 14 residues. This CDR3 reads CAWNPGPGYQPQHF. In DNA form, the CDR3 reads TGTGCCTGGAACCCGGGGCCGGGATATCAGCCCCAGCATTTT.

V usage is TRBV10-3 and J usage is TRBJ2-5, with TRBD1 matching over 10 bases. Germline CDR1 ENHRY, CDR2 SYGVKD. The CDR3 runs to 15 residues. With V trimmed by 4 bases and J by 4 bases, 6 bases remained unmatched. CDR3 amino acids: CAISVSTGGGETQYF. The CDR3 coding sequence is TGTGCCATCAGTGTCTCGACAGGGGGCGGAGAGACCCAGTACTTC.

V is TRBV3-1 (or the pseudogene TRBV3-2) and J is TRBJ1-6; no reliable D call. The CDR3 covers 15 residues. Trimming shortened V by 1 base and J by 6 bases, and 10 bases separated the two germline ends. CDR1 is LGHDT and CDR2 is YNNKEL in the germline V gene (reference sequence). The CDR3 DNA reads as TGTGCCAGCAGCCAAGGCCGGGCCCTTAATTCACCCCTCCACTTT. Translation: CASSQGRALNSPLHF.

This chain connects TRBV6-5 to TRBJ1-1, with a possible D match to TRBD1 (5 bases). The CDR3 extends over 14 amino acids. Per the germline V gene, CDR1 is MNHEY and CDR2 is SVGAGI. V lost 0 bases, J lost 9 bases, and 14 bases lay in between. The CDR3 loop reads CASSYSKVAGKAFF. CDR3 bases: TGTGCCAGCAGTTACTCGAAGGTCGCAGGGAAAGCTTTCTTT.

This CDR3 reads CASTNQGIPAKNIQYF. The CDR3 nucleotides read TGTGCCAGCACCAACCAGGGGATTCCGGCCAAAAACATTCAGTACTTC. This rearrangement joins TRBV28 to TRBJ2-4; D is perhaps TRBD1 (6 bases). The germline V and J ends were trimmed by 7 bases and 1 base, with 17 bases remaining between them. The CDR3 consists of 16 residues. Germline-derived CDR1 and CDR2 are MDHEN and SYDVKM.